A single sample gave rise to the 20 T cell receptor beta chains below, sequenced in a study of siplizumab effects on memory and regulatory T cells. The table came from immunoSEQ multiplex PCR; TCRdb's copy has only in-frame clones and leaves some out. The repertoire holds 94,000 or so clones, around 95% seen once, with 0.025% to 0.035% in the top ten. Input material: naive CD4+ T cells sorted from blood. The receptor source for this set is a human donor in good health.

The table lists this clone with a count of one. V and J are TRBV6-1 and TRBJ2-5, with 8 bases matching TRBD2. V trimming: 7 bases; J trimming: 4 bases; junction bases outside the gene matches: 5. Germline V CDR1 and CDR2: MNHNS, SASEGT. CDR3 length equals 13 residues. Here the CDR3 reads CASMGLGVETQYF. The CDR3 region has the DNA TGTGCCAGCATGGGACTAGGGGTAGAGACCCAGTACTTC.

The CDR3 loop is CASSPRLGQKFPTWGYTF. The CDR3 coding sequence is TGTGCCAGCAGCCCACGATTAGGACAGAAGTTCCCTACCTGGGGCTACACCTTC. This rearrangement joins TRBV9 to TRBJ1-2; D perhaps matches TRBD1 (6 bases). Looked up from germline, CDR1 is SGDLS and CDR2 is YYNGEE. V was pared by 4 bases and J by 8 bases, with 30 bases between. The CDR3 contains 18 residues.

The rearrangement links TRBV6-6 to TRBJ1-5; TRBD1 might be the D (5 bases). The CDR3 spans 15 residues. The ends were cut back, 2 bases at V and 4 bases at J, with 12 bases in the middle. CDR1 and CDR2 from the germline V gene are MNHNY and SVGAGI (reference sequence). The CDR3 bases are TGTGCCAGCAGTTACGGACACCCCTTGAATCAGCCCCAGCATTTT. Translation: CASSYGHPLNQPQHF.

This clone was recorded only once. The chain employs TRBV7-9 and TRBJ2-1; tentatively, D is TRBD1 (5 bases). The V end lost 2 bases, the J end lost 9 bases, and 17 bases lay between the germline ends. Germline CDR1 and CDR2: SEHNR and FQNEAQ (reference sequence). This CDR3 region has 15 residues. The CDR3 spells CASSLSLLGRVEQFF. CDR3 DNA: TGTGCCAGCAGCTTAAGTCTACTCGGCAGGGTTGAGCAGTTCTTC.

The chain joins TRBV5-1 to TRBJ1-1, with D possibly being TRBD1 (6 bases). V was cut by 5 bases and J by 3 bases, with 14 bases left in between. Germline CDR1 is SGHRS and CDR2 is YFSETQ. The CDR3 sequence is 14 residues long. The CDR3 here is CASSSQGSDTEAFF. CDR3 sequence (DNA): TGCGCCAGCAGTTCACAGGGTTCGGACACTGAAGCTTTCTTT.

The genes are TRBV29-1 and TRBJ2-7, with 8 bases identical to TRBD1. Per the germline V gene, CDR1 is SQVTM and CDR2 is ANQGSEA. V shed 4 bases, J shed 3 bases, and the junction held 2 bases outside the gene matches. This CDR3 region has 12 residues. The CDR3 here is CSVGRGLYEQYF. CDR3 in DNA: TGCAGCGTTGGCAGGGGGCTCTACGAGCAGTACTTC.

The CDR3 nucleotides read TGTGCCAGCAGCTTAGGCGGGACGAGGAATTCACCCCTCCACTTT. Protein sequence: CASSLGGTRNSPLHF. V is TRBV13 and J is TRBJ1-6; perhaps TRBD1 as D (5 bases). Per germline, CDR1 PRHDT and CDR2 FYEKMQ (reference sequence). V was trimmed by 0 bases and J by 7 bases, leaving 10 bases between them. CDR3 length equals 15 residues.

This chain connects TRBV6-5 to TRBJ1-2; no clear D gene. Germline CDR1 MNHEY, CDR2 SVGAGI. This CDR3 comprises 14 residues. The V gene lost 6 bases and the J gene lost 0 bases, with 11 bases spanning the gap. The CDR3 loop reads CASSPGLSNYGYTF. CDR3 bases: TGTGCCAGCAGCCCTGGGCTCTCTAACTATGGCTACACCTTC.

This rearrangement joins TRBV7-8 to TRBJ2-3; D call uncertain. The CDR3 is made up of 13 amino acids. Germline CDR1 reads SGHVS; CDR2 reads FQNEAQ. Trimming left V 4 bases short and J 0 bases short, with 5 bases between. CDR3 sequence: CASSSSSTDTQYF. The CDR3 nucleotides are TGTGCCAGCAGCTCATCAAGCACAGATACGCAGTATTTT.

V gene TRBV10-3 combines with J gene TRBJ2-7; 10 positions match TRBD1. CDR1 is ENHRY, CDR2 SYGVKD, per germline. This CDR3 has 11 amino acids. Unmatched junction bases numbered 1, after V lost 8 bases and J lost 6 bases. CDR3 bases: TGTGCCATCCGGGACAGGGGCGAGCAGTACTTC. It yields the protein CAIRDRGEQYF.

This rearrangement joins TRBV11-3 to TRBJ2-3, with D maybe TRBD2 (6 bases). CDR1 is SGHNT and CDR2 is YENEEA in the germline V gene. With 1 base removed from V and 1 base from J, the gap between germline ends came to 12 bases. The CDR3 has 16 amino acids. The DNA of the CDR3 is TGTGCCAGCAGCTTAGGGGGGGTGCGGGGCACAGATACGCAGTATTTT. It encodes CASSLGGVRGTDTQYF.

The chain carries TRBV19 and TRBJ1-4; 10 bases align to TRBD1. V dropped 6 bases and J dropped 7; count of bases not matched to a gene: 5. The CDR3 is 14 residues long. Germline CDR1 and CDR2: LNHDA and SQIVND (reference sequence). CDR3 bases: TGTGCCAGTAGCGGACAGGGGGTGGGTGAAAAACTGTTTTTT. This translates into CASSGQGVGEKLFF.

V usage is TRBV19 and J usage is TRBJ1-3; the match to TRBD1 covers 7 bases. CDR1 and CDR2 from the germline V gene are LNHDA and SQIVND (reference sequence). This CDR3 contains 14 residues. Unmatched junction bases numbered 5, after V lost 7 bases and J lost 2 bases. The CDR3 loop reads CASTGTVTGNTIYF. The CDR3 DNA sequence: TGTGCCAGTACCGGGACAGTTACTGGAAACACCATATATTTT.

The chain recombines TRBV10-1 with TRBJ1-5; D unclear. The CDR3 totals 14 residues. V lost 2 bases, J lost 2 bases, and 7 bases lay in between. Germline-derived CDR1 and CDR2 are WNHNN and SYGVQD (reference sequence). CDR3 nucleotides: TGCGCCAGCAGTGAGAACCAGGGCAATCAGCCCCAGCATTTT. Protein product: CASSENQGNQPQHF.

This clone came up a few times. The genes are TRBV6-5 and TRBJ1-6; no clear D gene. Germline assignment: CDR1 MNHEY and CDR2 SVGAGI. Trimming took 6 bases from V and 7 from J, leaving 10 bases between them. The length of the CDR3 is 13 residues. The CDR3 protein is CASRRPQNSPLHF. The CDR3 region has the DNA TGTGCCAGCAGGCGGCCCCAAAATTCACCCCTCCACTTT.

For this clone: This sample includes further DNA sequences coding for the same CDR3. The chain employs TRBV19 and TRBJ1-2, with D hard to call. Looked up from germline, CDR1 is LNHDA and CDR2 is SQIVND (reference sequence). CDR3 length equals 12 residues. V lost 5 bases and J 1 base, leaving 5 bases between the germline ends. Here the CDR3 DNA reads TGTGCCAGTAGTGCAAGTAACTATGGCTACACCTTC. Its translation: CASSASNYGYTF.

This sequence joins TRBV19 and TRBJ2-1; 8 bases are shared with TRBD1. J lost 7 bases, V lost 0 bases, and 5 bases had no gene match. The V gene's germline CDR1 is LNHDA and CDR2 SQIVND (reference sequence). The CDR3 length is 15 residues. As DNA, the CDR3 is TGTGCCAGTAGTATAGAGACAGGGGAGTGGAATGAGCAGTTCTTC. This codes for CASSIETGEWNEQFF.

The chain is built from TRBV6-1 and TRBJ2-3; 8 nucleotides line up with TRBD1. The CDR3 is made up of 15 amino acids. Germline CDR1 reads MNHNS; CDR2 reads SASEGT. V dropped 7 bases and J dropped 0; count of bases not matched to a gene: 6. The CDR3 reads CASTLRGLSTDTQYF. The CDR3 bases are TGTGCCAGCACCCTCAGGGGGCTAAGCACAGATACGCAGTATTTT.

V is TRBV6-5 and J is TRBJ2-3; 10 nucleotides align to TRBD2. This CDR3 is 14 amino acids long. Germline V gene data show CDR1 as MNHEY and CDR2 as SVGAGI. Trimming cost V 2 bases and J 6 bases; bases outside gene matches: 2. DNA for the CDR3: TGTGCCAGCAGTTACCAAGCGGGGGGGGATACGCAGTATTTT. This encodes CASSYQAGGDTQYF.

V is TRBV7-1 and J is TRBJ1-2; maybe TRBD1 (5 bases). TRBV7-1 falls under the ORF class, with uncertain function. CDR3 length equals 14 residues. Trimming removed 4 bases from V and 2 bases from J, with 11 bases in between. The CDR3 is CASSLDSQNYGYTF. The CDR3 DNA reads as TGTGCCAGCAGCTTAGACAGTCAGAACTATGGCTACACCTTC.